The 21 T cell receptor beta chains below come from one sample, sequenced in a study of blood T cell repertoires in COVID-19. Repertoires were generated with immunoSEQ multiplex PCR, while TCRdb's copy carries only in-frame clones and drops some. The sample yields about 300,000 clones, 85% seen once. Sample: PBMCs or T cells enriched from blood (not recorded which). The receptors derive from a woman between 25 and 40 years old who had been exposed to COVID-19.

This clone showed up just a few times. The J gene is TRBJ1-5, the V gene TRBV19, with D perhaps TRBD1 (6 bases). V lost 7 bases, J lost 5 bases, and 18 bases lay in between. CDR1 is LNHDA, CDR2 SQIVND, per germline (reference sequence). The CDR3 has 15 amino acids. CDR3 in DNA: TGTGCCAGTATGCTTGATAGGACAGTCGATCAGCCCCAGCATTTT. This sequence encodes CASMLDRTVDQPQHF.

CDR3 in DNA: TGCGCCAGCAGCCAAGACCCGGGAGCTAACTATGGCTACACCTTC. Translated, it gives CASSQDPGANYGYTF. The V gene is TRBV4-1, the J gene TRBJ1-2; no definite D call. Germline V lookup: CDR1 MGHRA, CDR2 YSYEKL. The CDR3 has 15 residues. V lost 0 bases and J 0 bases, leaving 8 bases between the germline ends.

The genes are TRBV30 and TRBJ1-6; D not resolved. The germline CDR1 and CDR2 sequences are GTSNPN and SVGIG (reference sequence). Trimming shortened V by 1 base and J by 13 bases, and 20 bases separated the two germline ends. The CDR3 is 15 amino acids. The CDR3 loop is CAWSDLLKGGRPLHF. CDR3 sequence (DNA): TGTGCCTGGAGTGACCTGTTAAAGGGAGGGAGGCCCCTCCACTTT.

CDR3 nucleotide sequence: TGTGCCAGCAGCGGGAGGGGGACAGGGGGCACTAACTATGGCTACACCTTC. It specifies CASSGRGTGGTNYGYTF. The J gene is TRBJ1-2, the V gene TRBV9, with 12 nucleotides matching TRBD1. Germline-derived CDR1 and CDR2 are SGDLS and YYNGEE. The J segment lost 0 bases and the V segment lost 3 bases, leaving 6 bases of the junction unmatched. The CDR3 runs 17 residues.

The chain has TRBV19 and TRBJ2-1; 11 bases agree with TRBD2. The V gene's germline CDR1 is LNHDA and CDR2 SQIVND (reference sequence). The V and J ends lost 4 bases and 7 bases, in that order; junction bases with no gene match: 0. The CDR3 loop spans 13 amino acids. CDR3 nucleotides: TGTGCCAGTAGTACTAGCGGGAGGAATGAGCAGTTCTTC. Translated: CASSTSGRNEQFF.

This clone was seen only once. The rearrangement links TRBV11-2 to TRBJ2-5; a weak D match, TRBD2 (6 bases). Trimming stripped 6 bases from V and 1 base from J, with 21 bases between. CDR3 length: 17 amino acids. From germline, CDR1 is SGHAT and CDR2 FQNNGV. The CDR3 sequence: CASRIAVGILSQETQYF. In DNA, the CDR3 is TGTGCCAGCAGGATAGCGGTGGGGATCCTCTCCCAAGAGACCCAGTACTTC.

The V and J genes are TRBV7-2 and TRBJ2-2; D call uncertain. The V end lost 1 base, the J end lost 1 base, and 4 bases lay between the germline ends. Germline CDR1 is SGHTA and CDR2 is FQGNSA. CDR3 size: 14 residues. The CDR3 DNA is TGTGCCAGCAGCTTAGTCCTGAACACCGGGGAGCTGTTTTTT. Translation: CASSLVLNTGELFF.

The V gene is TRBV28, the J gene TRBJ1-3; D is undetermined. Germline V gene data show CDR1 as MDHEN and CDR2 as SYDVKM. Trimming took 7 bases from V and 0 from J, leaving 16 bases between them. The CDR3 runs 16 residues. The CDR3 DNA follows: TGTGCCAGCACCCCCGCGCGGGCGAACTCTGGAAACACCATATATTTT. This encodes CASTPARANSGNTIYF.

The V gene is TRBV12-5, the J gene TRBJ1-1; D uncertain. This CDR3 has 14 amino acids. The V gene lost 3 bases and the J gene lost 0 bases, with 8 bases spanning the gap. Germline V CDR1 and CDR2: LGHNT, FRNRAP. CDR3 nucleotide sequence: TGTGCTAGTGGTTTAGGCGGTTTGAACACTGAAGCTTTCTTT. Protein: CASGLGGLNTEAFF.

This chain joins TRBV19 and TRBJ1-6, with D perhaps matching TRBD1 (5 bases). The V and J ends lost 3 bases and 9 bases respectively, with 12 bases between them. The germline gives CDR1 LNHDA, CDR2 SQIVND (reference sequence). The CDR3 has 14 amino acids. The CDR3 sequence: CASSMGRDSSPLHF. The CDR3 coding sequence is TGTGCCAGTAGTATGGGCAGGGATAGTTCACCCCTCCACTTT.

The chain recombines TRBV5-1 with TRBJ2-7; 8 nucleotides align to TRBD2. V shed 0 bases and J 3 bases; nucleotides not matched to a gene: 2. The V gene's germline CDR1 is SGHRS and CDR2 YFSETQ. The CDR3 loop spans 14 amino acids. In DNA form, the CDR3 reads TGCGCCAGCAGCTTGGAACGGGGGGGCTACGAGCAGTACTTC. It specifies CASSLERGGYEQYF.

The chain employs TRBV6-5 and TRBJ1-4, with 10 bases matching TRBD1. The CDR3 sequence is 14 residues long. Germline V lookup: CDR1 MNHEY, CDR2 SVGAGI. Losses at the gene ends were 8 bases for V and 6 bases for J; bases not matched to a gene: 6. The CDR3 is CASADRGQDEKLFF. DNA for the CDR3: TGTGCCAGCGCTGACAGGGGGCAGGATGAAAAACTGTTTTTT.

The V gene is TRBV5-6, the J gene TRBJ2-3, with 15 bases that match TRBD2. J was trimmed by 8 bases and V by 4 bases; bases with no gene match: 5. From germline, CDR1 is SGHDT and CDR2 YYEEEE. The CDR3 consists of 15 residues. In DNA, the CDR3 is TGTGCCAGCAGCCCCTGGACTAGCGGGGGGGCTACGCAGTATTTT. This codes for CASSPWTSGGATQYF.

The chain carries TRBV10-2 and TRBJ2-3; tentatively, D is TRBD1 (5 bases). The CDR3 is 16 amino acids. V was trimmed by 0 bases and J by 5 bases, leaving 15 bases between them. Germline V gene lookup returns CDR1 WSHSY and CDR2 SAAADI. CDR3 loop: CASSESTGAHRDTQYF. The CDR3 nucleotides read TGCGCCAGCAGTGAGTCCACAGGCGCCCACAGAGATACGCAGTATTTT.

This clone showed up just a few times. J is TRBJ2-7 and V is TRBV30; TRBD2 is a possible D gene (5 bases). V lost 1 base, J lost 7 bases, and 14 bases lay in between. The CDR3 runs to 13 residues. Germline V lookup: CDR1 GTSNPN, CDR2 SVGIG (reference sequence). The CDR3 region is CAWSGGPLSEQYF. The CDR3 coding sequence is TGTGCCTGGAGTGGCGGGCCCTTGAGTGAGCAGTACTTC.

The chain joins TRBV7-9 to TRBJ1-2; the match to TRBD1 covers 9 bases. This CDR3 spans 14 amino acids. Germline lookup yields CDR1 SEHNR and CDR2 FQNEAQ (reference sequence). The trim removed 8 bases at V and 4 bases at J, leaving 8 bases unmatched. The CDR3 protein is CASGSGQGSYGYTF. DNA for the CDR3: TGTGCCAGCGGGAGTGGACAGGGGTCCTATGGCTACACCTTC.

The chain couples TRBV7-3 to TRBJ1-2; maybe TRBD1 (6 bases). This CDR3 comprises 15 residues. Germline V gives CDR1 SGHTA, CDR2 FQGTGA. V was trimmed by 3 bases and J by 5 bases, leaving 16 bases between them. The CDR3 region has the DNA TGTGCCAGCAGCTTGTCGGGGGGCGAAGAATATGGCTACACCTTC. This sequence encodes CASSLSGGEEYGYTF.

This chain joins TRBV27 and TRBJ1-1; D not resolved. The CDR3 runs 15 residues. The germline gives CDR1 MNHEY, CDR2 SMNVEV (reference sequence). The V gene lost 3 bases and the J gene lost 0 bases, with 11 bases spanning the gap. The CDR3, as DNA: TGTGCCAGCAGTTTTTTGGCGGGCTTGAACACTGAAGCTTTCTTT. Residues: CASSFLAGLNTEAFF.

This clone was observed once. The chain couples TRBV21-1 to TRBJ2-7; the table's TRBD1 call for D was not verified on the DNA. TRBV21-1 is a pseudogene. This CDR3 contains 16 residues. CDR3: CASSVDGQEGTYEQYF. The CDR3 bases are TGTGCCAGCAGCGTCGACGGACAGGAGGGGACCTACGAGCAGTACTTC.

This rearrangement joins TRBV7-9 to TRBJ1-1; D is possibly TRBD1 (6 bases). CDR3 length equals 16 residues. With 5 bases removed from V and 6 bases from J, the gap between germline ends came to 22 bases. CDR1 SEHNR and CDR2 FQNEAQ come from the germline V gene (reference sequence). The CDR3: CASSTGQTGRQAEAFF. CDR3 nucleotide sequence: TGTGCCAGCAGCACAGGACAAACAGGGCGCCAGGCTGAAGCTTTCTTT.

The chain combines TRBV4-3 with TRBJ1-6; 8 nucleotides align to TRBD1. Trimming took 0 bases from V and 5 from J; bases not matched to a gene: 6. The CDR3 consists of 17 residues. Per germline, CDR1 LGHNA and CDR2 YSLEER. In DNA form, the CDR3 reads TGCGCCAGCAGCCAAGACCCCAGGGGGCCTGATAATTCACCCCTCCACTTT. Amino acids: CASSQDPRGPDNSPLHF.